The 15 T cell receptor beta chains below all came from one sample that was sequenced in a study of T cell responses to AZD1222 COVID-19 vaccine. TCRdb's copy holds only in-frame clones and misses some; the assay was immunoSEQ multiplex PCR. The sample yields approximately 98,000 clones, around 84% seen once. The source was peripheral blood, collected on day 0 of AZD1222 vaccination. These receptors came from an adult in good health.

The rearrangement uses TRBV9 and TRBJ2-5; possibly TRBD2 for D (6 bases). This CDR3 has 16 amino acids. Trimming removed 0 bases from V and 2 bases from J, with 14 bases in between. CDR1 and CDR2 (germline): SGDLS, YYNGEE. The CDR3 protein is CASSVAEGSGQETQYF. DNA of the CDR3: TGTGCCAGCAGCGTAGCGGAGGGGTCGGGGCAAGAGACCCAGTACTTC. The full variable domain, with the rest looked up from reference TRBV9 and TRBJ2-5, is DSGVTQTPKHLITATGQRVTLRCSPRSGDLSVYWYQQSLDQGLQFLIQYYNGEERAKGNILERFSAQQFPDLHSELNLSSLELGDSALYFCASSVAEGSGQETQYFGPGTRLLVL.

CDR3 amino acids: CASSHPGWGTNTEAFF. For the CDR3, the DNA is TGCGCCAGCAGCCACCCAGGGTGGGGTACCAACACTGAAGCTTTCTTT. The V call is TRBV5-1, the J call TRBJ1-1; possibly TRBD1 for D (5 bases). The CDR3 has 16 residues. The germline V and J ends were trimmed by 4 bases and 2 bases, with 18 bases remaining between them. In germline, CDR1 is SGHRS, CDR2 YFSETQ. The full variable domain, completed using reference TRBV5-1 and TRBJ1-1, is KAGVTQTPRYLIKTRGQQVTLSCSPISGHRSVSWYQQTPGQGLQFLFEYFSETQRNKGNFPGRFSGRQFSNSRSEMNVSTLELGDSALYLCASSHPGWGTNTEAFFGQGTRLTVV.

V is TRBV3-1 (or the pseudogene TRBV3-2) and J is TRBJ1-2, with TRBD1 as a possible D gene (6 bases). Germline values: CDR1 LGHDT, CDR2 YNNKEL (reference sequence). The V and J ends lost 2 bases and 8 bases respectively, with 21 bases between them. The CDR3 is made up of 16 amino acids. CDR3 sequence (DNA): TGTGCCAGCAGCCAACAAAATTTCAGGGGAGCTGGAGGCTACACCTTC. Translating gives CASSQQNFRGAGGYTF.

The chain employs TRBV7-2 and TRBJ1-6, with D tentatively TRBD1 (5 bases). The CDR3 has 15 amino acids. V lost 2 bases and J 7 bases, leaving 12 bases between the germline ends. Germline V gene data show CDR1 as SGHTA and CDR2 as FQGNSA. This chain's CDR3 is CASSLLEGTNSPLHF. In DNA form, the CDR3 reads TGTGCCAGCAGCTTACTCGAAGGGACGAATTCACCCCTCCACTTT.

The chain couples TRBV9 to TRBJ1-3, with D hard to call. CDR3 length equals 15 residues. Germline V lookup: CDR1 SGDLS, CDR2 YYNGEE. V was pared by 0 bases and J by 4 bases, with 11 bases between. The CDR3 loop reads CASSVDRFLGNTIYF. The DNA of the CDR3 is TGTGCCAGCAGCGTAGATAGGTTTTTGGGAAACACCATATATTTT.

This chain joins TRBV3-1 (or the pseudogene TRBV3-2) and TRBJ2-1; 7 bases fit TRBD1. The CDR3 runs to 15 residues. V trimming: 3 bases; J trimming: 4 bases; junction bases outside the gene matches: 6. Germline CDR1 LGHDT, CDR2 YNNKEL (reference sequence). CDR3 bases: TGTGCCAGCAGCCAGGAGACAGGGCCTTACAATGAGCAGTTCTTC. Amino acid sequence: CASSQETGPYNEQFF.

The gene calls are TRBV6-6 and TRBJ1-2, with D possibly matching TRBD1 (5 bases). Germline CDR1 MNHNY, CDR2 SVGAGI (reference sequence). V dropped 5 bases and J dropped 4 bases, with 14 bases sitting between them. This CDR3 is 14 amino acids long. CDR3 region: CASSEQGDGYGYTF. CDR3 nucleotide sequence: TGTGCCAGCAGTGAGCAGGGTGACGGCTATGGCTACACCTTC.

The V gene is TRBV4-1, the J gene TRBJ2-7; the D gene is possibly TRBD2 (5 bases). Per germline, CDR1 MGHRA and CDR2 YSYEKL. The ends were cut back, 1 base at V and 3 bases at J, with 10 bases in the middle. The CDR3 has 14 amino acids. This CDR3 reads CASSQGLRGYEQYF. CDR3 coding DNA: TGCGCCAGCAGCCAAGGGCTTCGGGGCTACGAGCAGTACTTC.

CDR3 sequence (DNA): TGTGCCACCGCCGGGGCAGGGAGATCAACTAATGAAAAACTGTTTTTT. Translating it yields CATAGAGRSTNEKLFF. The chain recombines TRBV28 with TRBJ1-4; D might be TRBD1 (5 bases). Trimming removed 10 bases from V and 0 bases from J, with 18 bases in between. Germline CDR1 MDHEN, CDR2 SYDVKM. The CDR3 has 16 amino acids.

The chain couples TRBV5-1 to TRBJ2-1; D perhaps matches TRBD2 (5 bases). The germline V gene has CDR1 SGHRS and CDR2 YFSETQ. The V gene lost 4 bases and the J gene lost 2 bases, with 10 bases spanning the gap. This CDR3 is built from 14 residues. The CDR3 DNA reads TGCGCCAGCAGCCCGCTAGCAACCTACAATGAGCAGTTCTTC. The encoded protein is CASSPLATYNEQFF. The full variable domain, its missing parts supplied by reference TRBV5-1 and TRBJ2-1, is KAGVTQTPRYLIKTRGQQVTLSCSPISGHRSVSWYQQTPGQGLQFLFEYFSETQRNKGNFPGRFSGRQFSNSRSEMNVSTLELGDSALYLCASSPLATYNEQFFGPGTRLTVL.

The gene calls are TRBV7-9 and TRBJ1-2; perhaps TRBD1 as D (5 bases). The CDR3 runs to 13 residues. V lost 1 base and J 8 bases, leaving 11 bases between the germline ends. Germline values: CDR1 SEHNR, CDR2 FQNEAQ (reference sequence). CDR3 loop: CASSLDQGRGYTF. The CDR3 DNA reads TGTGCCAGCAGCTTAGATCAGGGAAGAGGCTACACCTTC.

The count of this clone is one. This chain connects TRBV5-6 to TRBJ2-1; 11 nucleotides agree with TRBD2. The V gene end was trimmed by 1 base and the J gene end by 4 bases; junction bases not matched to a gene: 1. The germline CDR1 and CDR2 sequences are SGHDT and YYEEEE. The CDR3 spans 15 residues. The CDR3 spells CASSLTSGGYNEQFF. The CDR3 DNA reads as TGTGCCAGCAGCTTGACTAGCGGGGGATACAATGAGCAGTTCTTC.

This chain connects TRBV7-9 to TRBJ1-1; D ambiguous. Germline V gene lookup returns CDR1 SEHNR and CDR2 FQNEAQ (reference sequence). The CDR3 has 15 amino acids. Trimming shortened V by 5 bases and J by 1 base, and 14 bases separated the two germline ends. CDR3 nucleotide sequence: TGTGCCAGCAGCCCGAAGCTTGACGGGAACACTGAAGCTTTCTTT. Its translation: CASSPKLDGNTEAFF.

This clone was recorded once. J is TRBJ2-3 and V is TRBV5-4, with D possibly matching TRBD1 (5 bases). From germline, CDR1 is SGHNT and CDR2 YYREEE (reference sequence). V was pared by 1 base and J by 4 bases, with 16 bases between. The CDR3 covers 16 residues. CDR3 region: CASSLFTGSLADTQYF. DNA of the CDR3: TGTGCCAGCAGCTTGTTCACAGGTTCATTGGCAGATACGCAGTATTTT.

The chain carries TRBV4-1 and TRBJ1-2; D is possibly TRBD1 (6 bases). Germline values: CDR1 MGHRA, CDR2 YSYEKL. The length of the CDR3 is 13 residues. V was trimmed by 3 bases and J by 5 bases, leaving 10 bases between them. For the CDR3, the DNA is TGCGCCAGCAGCCACGGGCAGGGGTATGGCTACACCTTC. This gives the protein CASSHGQGYGYTF.